This T cell receptor beta chain was identified during a study of blood T cell repertoires in COVID-19. Whole-study context: Samples representing acute and convalescent COVID-19 were sourced from the United States, Italy and Spain.

Per the germline V gene, CDR1 is SGHRS and CDR2 is YFSETQ. The length of the CDR3 is 15 residues. V was clipped by 4 bases and J by 9 bases; unmatched bases: 11. Produced via immunoSEQ multiplex PCR; TCRdb's table is partial and in-frame only. The sample has some 180,000 clones; under 90% are singletons. This clone appeared a few times. The gene calls are TRBV5-1 and TRBJ2-1, with 9 positions matching TRBD1. The receptor was derived from a human donor in a cohort sampled during active COVID-19. The material sequenced was peripheral blood. CDR3 sequence (DNA): TGCGCCAGCAGCCGGGCGGGACAGGGAGCCGGTGAGCAGTTCTTC. This codes for CASSRAGQGAGEQFF.